The subject of this entry is one T cell receptor beta chain. This clonotype was found many times. What this receptor recognizes is not known. No base qualities exist here, and no much larger clone lies one base off it. CDR3 length: 11 amino acids, cysteine to phenylalanine. Only the CDR3 DNA is retained, 33 bases long and in frame from the first base. Relative to germline, V is 2 bases shorter and J is 7 bases shorter, with 7 bases between their ends. The germline V gene provides CDR1 SGHDT and CDR2 YYEEEE. These data originate in a study of T cells in Graves' hyperthyroidism and ophthalmopathy (dated by TCRdb to between 2018 and 2021). Some background on the complete study: Peripheral blood was collected at initial diagnosis, before any treatment. To identify distinguishing TCR V-J signatures, a discovery cohort of around 100 patients was used, comprising some 43 with Graves' ophthalmopathy and about 59 with stable Graves' hyperthyroidism. Prospective prediction of ophthalmopathy was tested in an independent validation cohort consisting of about 19 hyperthyroidism patients and some 17 patients who later progressed to ophthalmopathy. The approximately 100 discovery patients were divided at random into training and test sets in a 7:3 ratio. The study also compared thyroid tissue and blood T-cell repertoires from 5 to 7 Graves' hyperthyroidism patients. After sampling, hyperthyroidism patients received methimazole starting at 30 mg daily, and ophthalmopathy patients received high-dose intravenous methylprednisolone. According to the paper, TCR Vbeta CDR3 sequencing was carried out on 135 peripheral blood samples, which came from under 50 ophthalmopathy, 70 to 80 hyperthyroidism and approximately 17 progressor patients. The study at large found these results: A model built on a 13 V-J signature distinguished ophthalmopathy from stable hyperthyroidism, reaching 85% to 90% sensitivity and 81.08% specificity in cross-validation and 80%/75% in testing. No statistical method was used to fix the sample size in advance, and group allocation was not hidden from the investigators. During validation, the model predicted progression to ophthalmopathy a median of about 6.5 months ahead of onset, with almost 71% sensitivity and 72% to 80% specificity. Blood samples also contained most of the expanded thyroid clonotypes (frequency above 0.001), which suggests that blood repertoires may reflect thyroid immune responses.

Amplification of TCR beta CDR3 regions was carried out from RNA transcripts. A first-round RT-PCR of the TCR CDR3 used the HTBI primer set with the Qiagen OneStep RT-PCR kit. The libraries were constructed in a second round of multiplex PCR and then size-selected and purified. Paired-end sequencing of the libraries was performed with 100 bp reads on an Illumina HiSeq2000. For the original study's pipeline: Raw data were processed with SOAPnuke, discarding reads with adapters, uncalled bases, mean Phred below 15, or no exact constant-primer or identifier match. High-quality paired reads were merged using COPE v1.2.5, and each unique nucleotide sequence was defined as a clonotype. Clonotypes were aligned to IMGT TRBV, TRBD and TRBJ reference segments using MiTCR v1.1. The analysis included only V-J combinations with a frequency above 0.0001, which together covered roughly 99% of the repertoires. A TCS score was defined as the ratio between F50 (clonal expansion) and ExV (chaos), using BLOSUM62-based TCRdist between CDR3 peptides within each V-J. Welch's t-statistics and random forest reduced fewer than 550 V-J features to 10 to 15, which were used in a naive Bayes classifier (R e1071). The public reads were reprocessed in TCRdb via fastp at Q25 and MiXCR, keeping in-frame beta chains. Each entry is one CDR3 protein sequence, shown with its most common DNA and genes. TCRdb assigned the V and J calls; the authors' analysis was not used. Within this sample are 340,000 or so distinct CDR3 sequences, with around 16% of them counted one time only. Approximately 33% of the sample is held by the ten biggest clonotypes.

Stable Graves' hyperthyroidism was defined as the absence of progression to ophthalmopathy over 18 months of follow-up. Hyperthyroidism patients were newly diagnosed, had a disease duration of under 2 months, and were aged 18 to 65 years. Exclusion was applied to patients with uncontrolled infections, other autoimmune diseases, pregnancy or lactation. Diagnoses were established on the basis of clinical symptoms, serum thyroxine and TRAb, thyroid ultrasound, and orbital computed tomography. Ficoll-Paque density gradient centrifugation was used to isolate PBMCs from around 9.1 ml of fresh peripheral blood. Trizol reagent was used to extract total RNA, and RNA quality was then checked on an Agilent 2100 Bioanalyzer.

The sequencing sample was made of blood. The clonotype was recovered from a man in his thirties or forties with Graves' hyperthyroidism. The rearranged chain carries TRBV5-6 and TRBJ2-7, with the D segment identity uncertain. The DNA is as follows: TGTGCCAGCAGCTTACCTGGAGAGCAGTACTTC. This encodes CASSLPGEQYF.